The clone carrying this T cell receptor beta chain was counted many times. What it binds is not known. The record originates from a study of T cells in Graves' hyperthyroidism and ophthalmopathy. Trimming took off 3 bases at V and 4 bases at J, with 11 bases between the two ends. The germline gives CDR1 SEHNR, CDR2 FQNEAQ (reference sequence). The CDR3 length is 14 residues. The TCR beta CDR3 regions underwent amplification using RNA transcripts as the source. With the HTBI primer set, the TCR CDR3 went through a first round of RT-PCR. Each CDR3 protein gets one entry after TCRdb re-called the multiplex PCR reads with MiXCR. The sample contains roughly 180,000 distinct CDR3 sequences, about a sixth of which appear only once. Study-wide results and caveats: Peripheral blood also featured most of the thyroid clonotypes expanded above 0.001. In the analysis, a 13 V-J model separated ophthalmopathy from stable hyperthyroidism.

Among the patients, aged 18 to 65, hyperthyroidism was newly diagnosed and had lasted under 2 months. This rearrangement joins TRBV7-9 to TRBJ2-3; possibly TRBD1 or TRBD2 for D (5 bases each). The material sequenced was blood. This TCR came from a woman between 45 and 65 years old with Graves' hyperthyroidism. The CDR3 nucleotides are TGTGCCAGCAGCTTGGGGGATTTTGCAGATACGCAGTATTTT. Translation gives CASSLGDFADTQYF.